The 15 T cell receptor beta chains below all came from one sample that was sequenced in a study of T cell responses to AZD1222 COVID-19 vaccine. TCRdb's copy holds only in-frame clones and misses some; the assay was immunoSEQ multiplex PCR. The sample shows approximately 100,000 clones, approximately 88% of them seen only once. The material was peripheral blood, obtained on day 0 of AZD1222 vaccination. The receptor set was obtained from an adult in good health.

This clone has only one observation. The chain uses TRBV4-1 and TRBJ2-1, with a weak D call TRBD2 (5 bases). The CDR3 length is 14 residues. Between the trimmed V and J ends, which lost 0 bases and 8 bases, there was a span of 11 bases. The germline gives CDR1 MGHRA, CDR2 YSYEKL. Here the CDR3 DNA reads TGCGCCAGCAGCCAAGATCCATCTAGCTATGAGCAGTTCTTC. Translation gives CASSQDPSSYEQFF.

The genes are TRBV15 and TRBJ2-3; 11 bases agree with TRBD2. The CDR3 is made up of 16 amino acids. The V and J ends lost 2 bases and 3 bases, in that order; junction bases with no gene match: 4. Germline assignment: CDR1 LNHNV and CDR2 YYDKDF (reference sequence). Here the CDR3 reads CATSRNSGGATDTQYF. The CDR3 DNA follows: TGTGCCACCAGCAGAAATAGCGGGGGGGCGACAGATACGCAGTATTTT.

This clone was picked up a small number of times. The chain uses TRBV2 and TRBJ1-1; D remains ambiguous. Between the trimmed V and J ends, which lost 10 bases and 1 base, there was a span of 13 bases. CDR1 is SNHLY and CDR2 is FYNNEI in the germline V gene. This CDR3 is 13 amino acids long. The CDR3 DNA reads as TGTGCCACCCGAGAAGGAGAGAACACTGAAGCTTTCTTT. Its protein is CATREGENTEAFF.

This clone was seen only once. The gene calls are TRBV6-5 and TRBJ1-2; no reliable D call. With 4 bases removed from V and 8 bases from J, the gap between germline ends came to 14 bases. The CDR3 has 13 residues. Germline CDR1 MNHEY, CDR2 SVGAGI. CDR3 in DNA: TGTGCCAGCAGTTCCCCCCCCAGAGGGGGCTACACCTTC. It specifies CASSSPPRGGYTF.

CDR3 sequence reads: CASTTEFDGYTF. The CDR3 DNA reads TGTGCCAGTACCACAGAGTTCGATGGCTACACCTTC. The J gene is TRBJ1-2, the V gene TRBV7-9; D is unclear. The CDR3 spans 12 residues. V lost 9 bases to trimming and J lost 6 bases, with 14 bases between them. Germline V gene lookup returns CDR1 SEHNR and CDR2 FQNEAQ (reference sequence).

The CDR3 here is CASSPRDGFADTQYF. CDR3 sequence (DNA): TGTGCCAGCAGCCCCCGGGACGGGTTTGCAGATACGCAGTATTTT. The J gene is TRBJ2-3, the V gene TRBV27; possibly TRBD1 or TRBD2 for D (5 bases each). This CDR3 comprises 15 residues. Germline lookup yields CDR1 MNHEY and CDR2 SMNVEV (reference sequence). With 6 bases removed from V and 4 bases from J, the gap between germline ends came to 17 bases.

The chain couples TRBV5-6 to TRBJ2-3; D remains unclear. The germline gives CDR1 SGHDT, CDR2 YYEEEE. The CDR3 contains 11 residues. The germline V and J ends were trimmed by 2 bases and 5 bases, with 3 bases remaining between them. The CDR3 nucleotides are TGTGCCAGCAGCTTTATAGATACGCAGTATTTT. This encodes CASSFIDTQYF. Full variable domain (missing parts from reference TRBV5-6 and TRBJ2-3): DAGVTQSPTHLIKTRGQQVTLRCSPKSGHDTVSWYQQALGQGPQFIFQYYEEEERQRGNFPDRFSGHQFPNYSSELNVNALLLGDSALYLCASSFIDTQYFGPGTRLTVL.

The rearrangement uses TRBV25-1 and TRBJ2-3; possible D gene TRBD2, 6 bases. Germline V gene sequence: CDR1 MGHDK, CDR2 SYGVNS. V dropped 6 bases and J dropped 0 bases, with 16 bases sitting between them. The CDR3 loop spans 16 amino acids. As DNA, the CDR3 is TGTGCCAGCAGACCCGGTCCGGGGGAGAGCACAGATACGCAGTATTTT. Translated, it gives CASRPGPGESTDTQYF. The variable domain in full, completed from reference TRBV25-1 and TRBJ2-3, reads EADIYQTPRYLVIGTGKKITLECSQTMGHDKMYWYQQDPGMELHLIHYSYGVNSTEKGDLSSESTVSRIRTEHFPLTLESARPSHTSQYLCASRPGPGESTDTQYFGPGTRLTVL.

The chain recombines TRBV5-3 with TRBJ1-2; TRBD1 is a possible D gene (6 bases). TRBV5-3 carries the ORF label, with uncertain function. There are 15 residues in the CDR3. V lost 0 bases to trimming and J lost 10 bases, with 19 bases between them. The CDR3 DNA is TGTGCCAGAAGCTTGGGGCGCGCAGGGGAAACCTACTACACCTTC. Translating it yields CARSLGRAGETYYTF.

The rearrangement links TRBV10-3 to TRBJ2-7; 9 bases are shared with TRBD2. Germline V lookup: CDR1 ENHRY, CDR2 SYGVKD. The CDR3 sequence is 18 residues long. With V trimmed by 0 bases and J by 4 bases, 13 bases remained unmatched. The CDR3 loop reads CAISESGGGVPGNYEQYF. Here the CDR3 DNA reads TGTGCCATCAGTGAGTCGGGCGGGGGGGTGCCAGGGAATTACGAGCAGTACTTC.

The V gene is TRBV11-2, the J gene TRBJ2-7; TRBD2 aligns across 14 bases. The CDR3 is 16 residues long. Germline CDR1 SGHAT, CDR2 FQNNGV. The J segment lost 4 bases and the V segment lost 0 bases, leaving 2 bases of the junction unmatched. The chain's CDR3 is CASSLDRLAGGYEQYF. The CDR3 DNA is TGTGCCAGCAGCTTAGATCGACTAGCGGGGGGGTACGAGCAGTACTTC.

V is TRBV28 and J is TRBJ1-3; D might be TRBD1 (5 bases). Germline CDR1 and CDR2: MDHEN and SYDVKM. The V end was cut by 5 bases, the J end by 2 bases, with 13 bases between. The CDR3 sequence is 15 residues long. The CDR3 region has the DNA TGTGCCAGCAGTAGAGGGCAAGGGGCTGGAAACACCATATATTTT. Translated, it gives CASSRGQGAGNTIYF.

The chain's CDR3 is CASSPPGNEKLFF. The DNA for the CDR3 is TGTGCCAGCAGCCCCCCGGGTAATGAAAAACTGTTTTTT. The chain has TRBV7-6 and TRBJ1-4; no definite D call. The length of the CDR3 is 13 residues. Trimming stripped 5 bases from V and 4 bases from J, with 8 bases between. Germline CDR1 is SGHVS and CDR2 is FNYEAQ.

This chain joins TRBV6-5 and TRBJ2-7; D gene unclear. Germline values: CDR1 MNHEY, CDR2 SVGAGI. The CDR3 sequence is 14 residues long. With 10 bases removed from V and 0 bases from J, the gap between germline ends came to 16 bases. The CDR3 loop reads CATVKKGSSYEQYF. In DNA, the CDR3 is TGTGCCACTGTAAAAAAAGGTAGCTCCTACGAGCAGTACTTC.

Points on this clone: A read error may produce the germline difference seen at one junction end. This chain links TRBV7-7 with TRBJ2-2; either TRBD1 or TRBD2 may supply D (7 bases each). Germline loops: CDR1 SSHAT, CDR2 FNYEAQ (reference sequence). This CDR3 is built from 16 residues. CDR3 amino acids: CASRLQGREDTGELFF. DNA for the CDR3: TGTGCTAGCAGACTACAGGGGAGGGAGGACACCGGGGAGCTGTTTTTT.